Reported below is one TCR beta chain. This specimen comes from a study of blood T cell repertoires in COVID-19. Whole-study context: The analysed material was cDNA or gDNA that came from T cells, B-cell-depleted T cells, or PBMCs.

The authors' processing: Nucleated cell counts were estimated from reference gene primer amplification. Clones were read by immunoSEQ multiplex PCR, and TCRdb kept only the in-frame ones, dropping some. That table gives V, J and clone size, and the DNA gave D and trimming. The sample has approximately 76,000 clones, under 95% seen once; the top ten hold nearly 8.5%. Trimming shortened V by 0 bases and J by 4 bases, and 10 bases separated the two germline ends. The CDR3 runs 16 residues. Looked up from germline, CDR1 is SGHTA and CDR2 is FQGNSA. The rearrangement joins TRBV7-2 to TRBJ2-6, with D possibly TRBD2 on 5 matching bases. This receptor was identified in a human donor in a cohort sampled during active COVID-19. The sample consisted of peripheral blood. CDR3 protein: CASSLAKAAGANVLTF. CDR3 DNA sequence: TGTGCCAGCAGCTTAGCGAAAGCGGCGGGGGCCAACGTCCTGACTTTC. Combining the CDR3 with reference TRBV7-2 and TRBJ2-6 gives the whole variable domain GAGVSQSPSNKVTEKGKDVELRCDPISGHTALYWYRQSLGQGLEFLIYFQGNSAPDKSGLPSDRFSAERTGGSVSTLTIQRTQQEDSAVYLCASSLAKAAGANVLTFGAGSRLTVL.